The source of this T cell receptor beta chain is a study of human T cells and chemical hapten exposure. At the level of the study: Upper-back patches of 0.01% DPC were read at 6 days.

Individual cDNA molecules (in the library) carried attached unique molecular identifiers. TCRdb passed the RACE reads through MiXCR, listing each CDR3 protein once. The sample lists about 30,000 distinct CDR3 sequences, 5.5% to 6.5% seen once, with about 6% in the top ten. In its sample, this clonotype was seen many times. Its antigen remains unknown. The CDR3 covers 14 residues. Germline CDR1 is SEHNR and CDR2 is FQNEAQ (reference sequence). The V and J ends lost 5 bases and 7 bases respectively, with 12 bases between them. Time point in this sample: patch test 3, about 24 weeks after DPC sensitization. Stated treatment: therapeutic diphenylcyclopropenone sensitization with weekly scalp DPC. Study-wide results and limits: Healthy individuals' immune responses may differ from those of donors, who had alopecia.

The chain carries TRBV7-9 and TRBJ1-6; TRBD1 might be the D (5 bases). The receptor was derived from a young man with alopecia areata. Some clones in this sample may be carry-over from other donors' samples. Sample: whole blood, taken in connection with sensitization to the hapten diphenylcyclopropenone (DPC). The CDR3 DNA is TGTGCCAGCAGCACCGGGACGGAAAATTCACCCCTCCACTTT. Its protein product is CASSTGTENSPLHF.